The 19 T cell receptor beta chains presented below share a single source sample, sequenced in a study of long-term antiretroviral therapy in people with HIV. Researchers ran immunoSEQ v3.0 at survey level. The table came from immunoSEQ multiplex PCR; TCRdb's copy has only in-frame clones and leaves some out. Found here are fewer than 40,000 clones, 80% of them singletons; the top ten hold 5.8%. The sequenced sample was unsorted PBMCs, obtained 3.4 years after starting antiretroviral therapy. Receptor source: a man aged 25-45 years with HIV.

In its sample, this clone was seen once. V and J are TRBV10-3 and TRBJ2-7, with TRBD2 matching over 9 bases. This CDR3 is built from 16 residues. From germline, CDR1 is ENHRY and CDR2 SYGVKD. The V and J ends lost 0 bases and 2 bases, in that order; junction bases with no gene match: 5. CDR3 protein: CAISESVAGGPYEQYF. The CDR3 region has the DNA TGTGCCATCAGTGAGTCGGTGGCGGGAGGGCCCTACGAGCAGTACTTC.

This clone is medium-sized by share. One end of the junction does not line up with germline, which may come from a read error. In DNA, the CDR3 is TGTGCCAGCAGCTTTGAATTCTCGGGAAACTCCCACAATGAGCAGTTCTTC. Translation: CASSFEFSGNSHNEQFF. This chain connects TRBV7-8 to TRBJ2-1; D perhaps matches TRBD2 (5 bases). Germline V lookup: CDR1 SGHVS, CDR2 FQNEAQ. This CDR3 comprises 17 residues.

The chain links TRBV7-9 to TRBJ2-1, with a weak D call TRBD1 (6 bases). The CDR3 has 14 residues. With 5 bases removed from V and 8 bases from J, the gap between germline ends came to 16 bases. Germline CDR1 and CDR2: SEHNR and FQNEAQ (reference sequence). The CDR3 loop is CASSAPLQGDEQFF. CDR3 nucleotides: TGTGCCAGCAGCGCCCCGTTACAGGGTGATGAGCAGTTCTTC. Drawing the rest from reference TRBV7-9 and TRBJ2-1, the complete variable domain is DTGVSQNPRHKITKRGQNVTFRCDPISEHNRLYWYRQTLGQGPEFLTYFQNEAQLEKSRLLSDRFSAERPKGSFSTLEIQRTEQGDSAMYLCASSAPLQGDEQFFGPGTRLTVL.

The J gene is TRBJ2-7, the V gene TRBV28; 9 nucleotides agree with TRBD2. The CDR3 totals 15 residues. From germline, CDR1 is MDHEN and CDR2 SYDVKM. The ends lost 1 base at V and 2 bases at J; junction bases unmatched: 3. The CDR3 spells CASSLYGGRAYEQYF. In DNA, the CDR3 is TGTGCCAGCAGTTTATATGGCGGGAGGGCCTACGAGCAGTACTTC.

The V call is TRBV25-1, the J call TRBJ2-1; tentatively, D is TRBD2 (5 bases). Trimming cost V 6 bases and J 5 bases, with 5 bases left between them. The CDR3 runs to 11 residues. In germline, CDR1 is MGHDK, CDR2 SYGVNS. In DNA, the CDR3 is TGTGCCAGCAGGGGAGACAATGAGCAGTTCTTC. It encodes CASRGDNEQFF.

The chain is built from TRBV5-5 and TRBJ1-1; D not resolved. Trimming stripped 3 bases from V and 3 bases from J, with 9 bases between. There are 13 residues in the CDR3. Per germline, CDR1 SGHKS and CDR2 YYEKEE (reference sequence). The CDR3 DNA reads as TGTGCCAGCAGCTCTCGGATCTACACTGAAGCTTTCTTT. Translated: CASSSRIYTEAFF.

This clone has only a few counts. The V call is TRBV7-2, the J call TRBJ1-2; unclear D gene. The germline gives CDR1 SGHTA, CDR2 FQGNSA. The CDR3 has 13 residues. V lost 1 base to trimming and J lost 1 base, with 4 bases between them. The CDR3 is CASSLVINYGYTF. CDR3 sequence (DNA): TGTGCCAGCAGCTTAGTCATTAACTATGGCTACACCTTC.

The chain recombines TRBV27 with TRBJ2-3; 7 bases are a match to TRBD2. V shed 10 bases, J shed 6 bases, and the junction held 16 bases outside the gene matches. The length of the CDR3 is 15 residues. CDR1 and CDR2 (germline): MNHEY, SMNVEV (reference sequence). For the CDR3, the DNA is TGTGCCACATACTCGACTAGCACTTCCACGGATACGCAGTATTTT. This gives the protein CATYSTSTSTDTQYF.

This chain connects TRBV7-8 to TRBJ1-5; D possibly corresponds to TRBD1 (5 bases). This CDR3 has 14 residues. Germline V gene lookup returns CDR1 SGHVS and CDR2 FQNEAQ. Trimming took 5 bases from V and 7 from J, leaving 15 bases between them. In DNA form, the CDR3 reads TGTGCCAGCAGCCCATCAACCAGGGTCCAGCCCCAGCATTTT. Its translation: CASSPSTRVQPQHF.

The chain is built from TRBV2 and TRBJ2-2; 12 positions match TRBD2. CDR1 is SNHLY and CDR2 is FYNNEI in the germline V gene. J gave up 8 bases and V 6 bases, and 7 bases lay outside the gene matches. This CDR3 is 15 amino acids long. The chain's CDR3 is CASRETSGRSGELFF. CDR3 nucleotide sequence: TGTGCCAGCAGAGAAACTAGCGGGAGGTCTGGGGAGCTGTTTTTT.

The chain is built from TRBV20-1 and TRBJ2-1, with D unclear. The CDR3 loop spans 11 amino acids. V was clipped by 6 bases and J by 4 bases, with 7 bases between them. CDR1 and CDR2 from the germline V gene are DFQATT and SNEGSKA (reference sequence). For the CDR3, the DNA is TGCAGTGCGGAAGGTTACAATGAGCAGTTCTTC. Protein: CSAEGYNEQFF.

This clone was counted between two and nine times. The rearrangement joins TRBV9 to TRBJ2-2; D remains ambiguous. V lost 2 bases and J lost 3, with 11 bases in between. This CDR3 is 15 amino acids long. Per the germline V gene, CDR1 is SGDLS and CDR2 is YYNGEE. In nucleotides, the CDR3 is TGTGCCAGCAGCGTTGGTAACACATACACCGGGGAGCTGTTTTTT. It translates to CASSVGNTYTGELFF. Drawing the rest from reference TRBV9 and TRBJ2-2, the complete variable domain is DSGVTQTPKHLITATGQRVTLRCSPRSGDLSVYWYQQSLDQGLQFLIQYYNGEERAKGNILERFSAQQFPDLHSELNLSSLELGDSALYFCASSVGNTYTGELFFGEGSRLTVL.

The chain couples TRBV7-9 to TRBJ1-6, with 8 nucleotides matching TRBD1. This CDR3 comprises 15 residues. The V and J ends lost 3 bases and 11 bases, in that order; junction bases with no gene match: 9. Germline lookup yields CDR1 SEHNR and CDR2 FQNEAQ (reference sequence). The CDR3 loop reads CASSLNGQGEAPLHF. In DNA, the CDR3 is TGTGCCAGCAGCTTGAATGGACAGGGTGAAGCACCCCTCCACTTT.

This clone was found once. The rearrangement uses TRBV6-5 and TRBJ2-1; TRBD2 agrees at 7 bases. Looked up from germline, CDR1 is MNHEY and CDR2 is SVGAGI. This CDR3 spans 15 amino acids. Losses at the gene ends were 7 bases for V and 3 bases for J; bases not matched to a gene: 9. The DNA of the CDR3 is TGTGCCAGCACCCTAAGTCTAGCGGACTACAATGAGCAGTTCTTC. Protein: CASTLSLADYNEQFF.

The rearrangement links TRBV2 to TRBJ2-7; D remains ambiguous. Germline lookup yields CDR1 SNHLY and CDR2 FYNNEI. V was clipped by 7 bases and J by 5 bases, with 3 bases between them. The CDR3 consists of 9 residues. CDR3 protein: CASIHEQYF. In nucleotides, the CDR3 is TGTGCCAGCATACACGAGCAGTACTTC.

This clone was counted once. J is TRBJ2-1 and V is TRBV2, with D unclear. Germline CDR1 and CDR2: SNHLY and FYNNEI. CDR3 size: 13 residues. The V and J ends lost 8 bases and 1 base respectively, with 9 bases between them. The CDR3 DNA sequence: TGTGCCAGCGAGGACGGATCCTACAATGAGCAGTTCTTC. Its translation: CASEDGSYNEQFF.

This chain joins TRBV14 and TRBJ2-5; D is perhaps TRBD2 (6 bases). The V gene lost 3 bases and the J gene lost 4 bases, with 21 bases spanning the gap. Looked up from germline, CDR1 is SGHDN and CDR2 is FVKESK. CDR3 length equals 17 residues. The CDR3 is CASSHVPGLPAAETQYF. CDR3 bases: TGTGCCAGCAGCCATGTCCCGGGACTCCCGGCGGCAGAGACCCAGTACTTC.

This chain links TRBV27 with TRBJ2-7; a possible D gene is TRBD2 (5 bases). V lost 9 bases and J 6 bases, leaving 21 bases between the germline ends. This CDR3 is built from 14 residues. The V gene's germline CDR1 is MNHEY and CDR2 SMNVEV (reference sequence). The CDR3 reads CASRSRGWVLEQYF. CDR3 sequence (DNA): TGTGCCAGTCGGTCTCGAGGGTGGGTACTCGAGCAGTACTTC.

This clone was observed a few times. The chain uses TRBV19 and TRBJ1-5; D remains unclear. The CDR3 consists of 15 residues. Trimming shortened V by 3 bases and J by 0 bases, and 9 bases separated the two germline ends. Germline V lookup: CDR1 LNHDA, CDR2 SQIVND (reference sequence). CDR3 sequence (DNA): TGTGCCAGTAGTATTTGGGCAGATAGCAATCAGCCCCAGCATTTT. Translated: CASSIWADSNQPQHF.